Shown below are 17 T cell receptor beta chains from a single sample sequenced in a study of OX40 agonist ivuxolimab in advanced cancers. Clones were sequenced by immunoSEQ multiplex PCR, and TCRdb holds only the in-frame ones, with some missing. The sample has around 80,000 clones, around 90% seen once. Source: CD4+ or CD8+ T cells sorted from blood, taken in a trial of the OX40 agonist ivuxolimab. These receptors were obtained from an adult with an advanced solid tumor such as melanoma, head and neck, liver or kidney cancer.

The V and J genes are TRBV11-3 and TRBJ2-7, with a possible D match to TRBD1 (6 bases). The V and J ends lost 5 bases and 3 bases respectively, with 14 bases between them. The CDR3 is made up of 14 amino acids. Germline V gene data show CDR1 as SGHNT and CDR2 as YENEEA. The CDR3 bases are TGTGCCAGCAGCCCAGAGGGGGACAACTACGAGCAGTACTTC. This sequence encodes CASSPEGDNYEQYF.

This chain links TRBV28 with TRBJ1-4, with D possibly being TRBD1 (6 bases). Trimming took 7 bases from V and 6 from J, leaving 27 bases between them. The CDR3 length is 18 residues. The germline CDR1 and CDR2 sequences are MDHEN and SYDVKM. The CDR3 nucleotides read TGTGCCAGCACCAATTTACAGGGCGTCCGGGACAACCATGAAAAACTGTTTTTT. Its translation: CASTNLQGVRDNHEKLFF.

This clone was detected once. This chain links TRBV25-1 with TRBJ1-2, with 7 bases identical to TRBD1. Germline CDR1 is MGHDK and CDR2 is SYGVNS. V shed 7 bases and J 4 bases; nucleotides not matched to a gene: 6. There are 13 residues in the CDR3. The CDR3 sequence: CASTRTGVYGYTF. Written as DNA, the CDR3 is TGTGCCAGCACAAGGACAGGAGTCTATGGCTACACCTTC.

This sequence joins TRBV6-1 and TRBJ2-7; no reliable D call. CDR1 is MNHNS and CDR2 is SASEGT in the germline V gene. The V and J ends lost 4 bases and 3 bases respectively, with 7 bases between them. CDR3 size: 12 residues. This chain's CDR3 is CASSVLDYEQYF. The CDR3 bases are TGTGCCAGCAGTGTATTGGACTACGAGCAGTACTTC.

The rearrangement uses TRBV2 and TRBJ2-5; either TRBD1 or TRBD2 may supply D (6 bases each). The V end lost 7 bases, the J end lost 5 bases, and 17 bases lay between the germline ends. Per the germline V gene, CDR1 is SNHLY and CDR2 is FYNNEI. The CDR3 has 14 amino acids. Here the CDR3 DNA reads TGTGCCAGCACCCCCATGGAGGGGGGTGAGACCCAGTACTTC. Amino acids: CASTPMEGGETQYF.

The rearrangement uses TRBV27 and TRBJ2-7; D call uncertain. Germline assignment: CDR1 MNHEY and CDR2 SMNVEV (reference sequence). The CDR3 has 13 amino acids. The V gene lost 1 base and the J gene lost 3 bases, with 7 bases spanning the gap. CDR3 amino acids: CASSLWQNYEQYF. For the CDR3, the DNA is TGTGCCAGCAGTTTATGGCAGAACTACGAGCAGTACTTC.

This rearrangement joins TRBV21-1 to TRBJ2-7; the listed D gene, TRBD1, was not tested against the DNA. TRBV21-1 is annotated as a pseudogene. CDR3 length: 13 residues. The CDR3 bases are TGTGCCAGCAGACAGGGGCCTTCCTACGAGCAGTACTTC. This gives the protein CASRQGPSYEQYF.

The chain recombines TRBV7-2 with TRBJ2-7; D unresolved. Germline CDR1 reads SGHTA; CDR2 reads FQGNSA. Trimming cost V 5 bases and J 2 bases, with 10 bases left between them. The length of the CDR3 is 13 residues. In nucleotides, the CDR3 is TGTGCCAGCAGCCTGTGGGGTCCCTACGAGCAGTACTTC. Amino acid sequence: CASSLWGPYEQYF.

The chain joins TRBV5-4 to TRBJ2-5; D may be TRBD2 (5 bases). Per germline, CDR1 SGHNT and CDR2 YYREEE (reference sequence). V lost 1 base, J lost 1 base, and 8 bases lay in between. The CDR3 loop spans 14 amino acids. CDR3 protein: CASSLSTIQETQYF. The CDR3 nucleotides read TGTGCCAGCAGCTTGTCGACTATCCAAGAGACCCAGTACTTC.

The rearrangement uses TRBV7-3 and TRBJ2-2; D is ambiguous. CDR3 size: 15 residues. V lost 0 bases, J lost 5 bases, and 10 bases lay in between. CDR1 is SGHTA and CDR2 is FQGTGA in the germline V gene. The CDR3 nucleotides read TGTGCCAGCAGCTTAACGTTGGGTCTTACCGGGGAGCTGTTTTTT. Translated, it gives CASSLTLGLTGELFF.

The chain's CDR3 is CASSFRGNYGYTF. The CDR3 DNA sequence: TGTGCCAGCAGCTTCCGGGGGAACTATGGCTACACCTTC. The gene calls are TRBV5-4 and TRBJ1-2; possible D gene TRBD1, 5 bases. This CDR3 is built from 13 residues. Trimming removed 2 bases at V and 2 bases at J, with 7 bases between. Per the germline V gene, CDR1 is SGHNT and CDR2 is YYREEE (reference sequence).

The CDR3: CASSSGGASEKLFF. The DNA for the CDR3 is TGCGCCAGCAGCTCGGGGGGGGCGAGTGAAAAACTGTTTTTT. V and J are TRBV5-1 and TRBJ1-4, with D maybe TRBD1 (6 bases). CDR3 size: 14 residues. Germline V lookup: CDR1 SGHRS, CDR2 YFSETQ. The V and J ends lost 3 bases and 7 bases respectively, with 13 bases between them.

This chain connects TRBV9 to TRBJ2-5; 10 bases line up with TRBD2. The length of the CDR3 is 16 residues. CDR1 is SGDLS, CDR2 YYNGEE, per germline. The V and J ends lost 1 base and 3 bases, in that order; junction bases with no gene match: 6. The CDR3 sequence is CASSVSWLAGEETQYF. DNA for the CDR3: TGTGCCAGCAGCGTATCCTGGCTAGCGGGAGAAGAGACCCAGTACTTC.

V gene TRBV10-1 combines with J gene TRBJ2-7; D unclear. Germline CDR1 reads WNHNN; CDR2 reads SYGVQD (reference sequence). The CDR3 runs 17 residues. V was pared by 3 bases and J by 0 bases, with 18 bases between. Here the CDR3 reads CASSESPREPGSYEQYF. CDR3 nucleotide sequence: TGCGCCAGCAGTGAAAGTCCTAGGGAACCCGGCTCCTACGAGCAGTACTTC.

The V call is TRBV6-1, the J call TRBJ2-3, with D perhaps matching TRBD1 (5 bases). The CDR3 is 15 amino acids. From germline, CDR1 is MNHNS and CDR2 SASEGT. V was pared by 7 bases and J by 0 bases, with 14 bases between. This chain's CDR3 is CASTRGHQSTDTQYF. In DNA, the CDR3 is TGTGCCAGCACCCGAGGACATCAAAGCACAGATACGCAGTATTTT.

The CDR3 DNA sequence: TGTGCCAGCAGCTCAGGGGGGAGGGGGATGAACACTGAAGCTTTCTTT. Translated, it gives CASSSGGRGMNTEAFF. The J gene is TRBJ1-1, the V gene TRBV13; 7 positions agree with TRBD1. CDR1 and CDR2 (germline): PRHDT, FYEKMQ (reference sequence). This CDR3 has 16 amino acids. Trimming cost V 4 bases and J 0 bases; bases outside gene matches: 8.

In this sample, this clone turned up once. The chain links TRBV2 to TRBJ1-1; D gene unclear. Germline V lookup: CDR1 SNHLY, CDR2 FYNNEI. Trimming shortened V by 6 bases and J by 1 base, and 18 bases separated the two germline ends. CDR3 length: 16 amino acids. The CDR3 loop is CASRKGPGLGNTEAFF. CDR3 coding DNA: TGTGCCAGCAGGAAAGGGCCGGGCTTGGGGAACACTGAAGCTTTCTTT.